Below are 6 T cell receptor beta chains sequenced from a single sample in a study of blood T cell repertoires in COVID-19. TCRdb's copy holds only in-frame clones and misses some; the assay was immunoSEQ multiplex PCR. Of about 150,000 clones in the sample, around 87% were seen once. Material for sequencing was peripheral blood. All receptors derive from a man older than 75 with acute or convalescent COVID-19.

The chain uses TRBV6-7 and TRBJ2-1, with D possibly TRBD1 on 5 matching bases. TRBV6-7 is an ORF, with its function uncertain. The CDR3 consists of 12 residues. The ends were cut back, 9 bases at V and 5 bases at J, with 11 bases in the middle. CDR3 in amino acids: CARTAVNNEQFF. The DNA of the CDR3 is TGTGCCAGGACAGCCGTGAACAATGAGCAGTTCTTC.

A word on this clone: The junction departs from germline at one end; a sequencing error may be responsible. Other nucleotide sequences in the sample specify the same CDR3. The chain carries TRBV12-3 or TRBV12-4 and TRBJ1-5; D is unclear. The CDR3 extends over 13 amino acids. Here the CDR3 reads CASSLRSNQPQHF. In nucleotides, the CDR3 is TGCGCCAGCAGTTTGAGGAGCAATCAGCCCCAGCATTTT.

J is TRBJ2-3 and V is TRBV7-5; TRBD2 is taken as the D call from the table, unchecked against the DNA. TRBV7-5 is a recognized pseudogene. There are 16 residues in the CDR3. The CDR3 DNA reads TGTGTCAGAAGCTTAGTTGCAACTAGGCCTCCAGATACGCAGTATTTT. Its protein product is CVRSLVATRPPDTQYF.

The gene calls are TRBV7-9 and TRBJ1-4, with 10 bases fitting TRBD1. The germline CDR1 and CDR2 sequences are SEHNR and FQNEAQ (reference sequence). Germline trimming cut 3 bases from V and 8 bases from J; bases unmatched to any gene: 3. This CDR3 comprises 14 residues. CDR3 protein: CASSLGQGKEKLFF. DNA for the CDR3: TGTGCCAGCAGCTTGGGACAGGGGAAGGAAAAACTGTTTTTT. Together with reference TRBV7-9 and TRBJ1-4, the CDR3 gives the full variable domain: DTGVSQNPRHKITKRGQNVTFRCDPISEHNRLYWYRQTLGQGPEFLTYFQNEAQLEKSRLLSDRFSAERPKGSFSTLEIQRTEQGDSAMYLCASSLGQGKEKLFFGSGTQLSVL.

CDR3 nucleotides: TGTGCCAGCAGCTGGGGGACAATTTTTGGCTACACCTTC. Translated: CASSWGTIFGYTF. The chain carries TRBV5-8 and TRBJ1-2, with D possibly TRBD1 on 6 matching bases. The CDR3 consists of 13 residues. Trimming pared 3 bases from V and 7 bases from J, leaving 13 bases between. Germline CDR1 reads SGHTS; CDR2 reads YDEGEE.

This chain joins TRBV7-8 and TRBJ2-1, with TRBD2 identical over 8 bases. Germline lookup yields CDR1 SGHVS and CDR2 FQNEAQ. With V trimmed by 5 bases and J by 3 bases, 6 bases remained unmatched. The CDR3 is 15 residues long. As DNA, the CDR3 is TGTGCCAGCAGCCTCAGCGGGAGCTACTACAATGAGCAGTTCTTC. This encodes CASSLSGSYYNEQFF.